This T cell receptor beta chain was identified in a study of monozygotic twins with cystic fibrosis. About the research overall: Roughly 2.8 micrograms of fragmented DNA underwent 15 PCR cycles for library preparation.

V was clipped by 5 bases and J by 2 bases; unmatched bases: 4. CDR3 length: 14 amino acids. Germline CDR1 SGHTS, CDR2 YDEGEE. In the case of this clone: Its antigen remains unknown.

The data were produced by immunoSEQ multiplex PCR, yet TCRdb's version contains in-frame clones alone and is incomplete. The sample comprises approximately 36,000 clones, about 90% of which are singletons, and roughly 0.2% rests with the top ten. Study-wide results and limits: Low clonality (median around 0.0095) suggested a mostly naive repertoire.

This receptor was taken from a boy between 2 and 10 years old with cystic fibrosis. The chain uses TRBV5-8 and TRBJ1-5; 7 bases line up with TRBD1. Input material: blood. The CDR3 sequence is CASRAGQGNQPQHF. The CDR3, as DNA: TGTGCCAGCAGGGCCGGACAGGGCAATCAGCCCCAGCATTTT.